Listed here are 9 T cell receptor beta chains from one sample, sequenced in a study of T cells in Graves' hyperthyroidism and ophthalmopathy. Researchers took RNA transcripts and amplified the TCR beta CDR3 regions from them. When the TCR CDR3 underwent first-round RT-PCR, the HTBI primer set was used. TCRdb fed the multiplex PCR reads into MiXCR, producing one record per CDR3 protein. The table has roughly 300,000 distinct CDR3 sequences, 15% to 20% seen once. The sequenced material came from blood. These receptors were taken from a woman between 50 and 59 years old with Graves' hyperthyroidism.

This clonotype came up once. This clone may be a read error of a much larger clone one base away. V is TRBV20-1 and J is TRBJ2-5; D is perhaps TRBD1 or TRBD2 (5 bases each). V lost 6 bases to trimming and J lost 4 bases, with 18 bases between them. Germline lookup yields CDR1 DFQATT and CDR2 SNEGSKA (reference sequence). The CDR3 loop spans 14 amino acids. Here the CDR3 reads CSAEAMGRRETQYF. The CDR3 DNA reads TGCAGTGCGGAGGCCATGGGACGGCGAGAGACCCAGTACTTC.

In the case of this clonotype: At one end, the junction sequence differs from germline, possibly due to a read error. The chain couples TRBV15 to TRBJ1-5; TRBD1 matches at 8 bases. The CDR3 has 17 residues. The germline V gene has CDR1 LNHNV and CDR2 YYDKDF (reference sequence). The CDR3 spells CATSRTPKQGANQPRHF. CDR3 sequence (DNA): TGTGCCACCAGCAGAACTCCTAAGCAGGGGGCCAATCAGCCCCGGCATTTT.

The rearrangement links TRBV6-1 to TRBJ1-1; D gene unclear. Trimming cost V 7 bases and J 1 base, with 10 bases left between them. The CDR3 has 13 residues. Per germline, CDR1 MNHNS and CDR2 SASEGT. CDR3 nucleotides: TGTGCCAGCAATCCCACATGGAACACTGAAGCTTTCTTT. This sequence encodes CASNPTWNTEAFF.

CDR3: CASGTSGGYTF. For the CDR3, the DNA is TGTGCCAGCGGGACCTCGGGGGGCTACACCTTC. V is TRBV7-6 and J is TRBJ1-2, with D possibly matching TRBD1 (5 bases). This CDR3 has 11 residues. V was cut by 8 bases and J by 8 bases, with 12 bases left in between. Germline assignment: CDR1 SGHVS and CDR2 FNYEAQ.

This clonotype appeared a few times. The chain links TRBV20-1 to TRBJ2-1; 8 bases map to TRBD2. From germline, CDR1 is DFQATT and CDR2 SNEGSKA (reference sequence). Germline trimming cut 6 bases from V and 4 bases from J; bases unmatched to any gene: 8. The CDR3 has 14 residues. Written as DNA, the CDR3 is TGCAGTGCCCCGGGACTAGAATCGTACAATGAGCAGTTCTTC. It translates to CSAPGLESYNEQFF.

V usage is TRBV2 and J usage is TRBJ1-6, with unresolved D. The CDR3 spans 14 residues. The ends were cut back, 4 bases at V and 10 bases at J, with 14 bases in the middle. The germline V gene encodes CDR1 SNHLY and CDR2 FYNNEI. The CDR3 DNA reads as TGTGCCAGCAGTGCCCGGGCGGGAGAATCACCCCTCCACTTT. It translates to CASSARAGESPLHF.

This clonotype has only one observation. V usage is TRBV30 and J usage is TRBJ2-3, with D possibly being TRBD1 (6 bases). Germline loops: CDR1 GTSNPN, CDR2 SVGIG (reference sequence). CDR3 length: 15 amino acids. Trimming stripped 0 bases from V and 0 bases from J, with 10 bases between. The CDR3 bases are TGTGCCTGGAGTGTCGGGCAGGGGAGCACAGATACGCAGTATTTT. Translated, it gives CAWSVGQGSTDTQYF.

On this clonotype itself: This may stem from a read error, because a much larger clone lies one nucleotide away. The rearrangement links TRBV12-3 or TRBV12-4 to TRBJ2-5; no clear D gene. This CDR3 is built from 15 residues. Written as DNA, the CDR3 is TGTGCCAGCAGTTTGTCCACAAGGTTGCGTGAGACCCAGGACTTC. Translating it yields CASSLSTRLRETQDF.

This rearrangement joins TRBV30 to TRBJ1-1; TRBD1 might be the D (5 bases). Trimming took off 5 bases at V and 4 bases at J, with 20 bases between the two ends. The CDR3 runs to 15 residues. From germline, CDR1 is GTSNPN and CDR2 SVGIG (reference sequence). The CDR3 is CAWARGARRGTEAFF. The CDR3 nucleotides are TGTGCCTGGGCTCGGGGCGCCCGGCGTGGCACTGAAGCTTTCTTT.